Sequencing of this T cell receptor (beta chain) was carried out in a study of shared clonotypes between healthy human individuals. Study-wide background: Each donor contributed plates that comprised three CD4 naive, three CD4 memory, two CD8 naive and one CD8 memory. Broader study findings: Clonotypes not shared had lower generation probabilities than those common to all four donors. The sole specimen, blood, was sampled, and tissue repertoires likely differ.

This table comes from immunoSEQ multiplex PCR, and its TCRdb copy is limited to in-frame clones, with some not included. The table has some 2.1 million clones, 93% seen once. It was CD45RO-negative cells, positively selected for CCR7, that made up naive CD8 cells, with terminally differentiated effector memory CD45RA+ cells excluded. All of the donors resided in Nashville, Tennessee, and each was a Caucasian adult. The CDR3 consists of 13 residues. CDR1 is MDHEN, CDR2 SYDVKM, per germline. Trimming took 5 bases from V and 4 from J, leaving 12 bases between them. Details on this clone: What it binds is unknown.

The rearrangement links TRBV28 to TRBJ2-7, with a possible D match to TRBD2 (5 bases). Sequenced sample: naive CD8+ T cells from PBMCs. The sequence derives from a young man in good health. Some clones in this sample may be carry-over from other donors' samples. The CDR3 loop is CASSLGGKYEQYF. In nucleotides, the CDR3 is TGTGCCAGCAGTCTAGGAGGAAAGTACGAGCAGTACTTC.